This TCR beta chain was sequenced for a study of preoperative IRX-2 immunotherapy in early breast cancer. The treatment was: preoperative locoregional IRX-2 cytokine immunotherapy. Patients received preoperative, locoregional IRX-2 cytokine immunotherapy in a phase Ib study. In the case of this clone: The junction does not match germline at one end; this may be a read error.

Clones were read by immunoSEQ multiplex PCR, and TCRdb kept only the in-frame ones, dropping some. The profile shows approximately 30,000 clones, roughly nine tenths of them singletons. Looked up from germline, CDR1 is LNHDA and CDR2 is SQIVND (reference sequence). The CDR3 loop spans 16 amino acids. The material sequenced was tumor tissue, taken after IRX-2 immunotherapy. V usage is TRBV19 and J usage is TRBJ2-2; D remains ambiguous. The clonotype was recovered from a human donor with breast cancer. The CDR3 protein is CASSIGYLRNTGELFF. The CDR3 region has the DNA TGTGCCAGTAGCATAGGCTACTTAAGGAACACCGGGGAGCTGTTTTTT.